The sequence of this T cell receptor (beta chain) was determined in a study of glioma-infiltrating T cells after dendritic cell vaccination. About the study: Autologous tumor lysate-pulsed dendritic cell vaccination was given between about 2003 and 2013.

Germline V CDR1 and CDR2: SGDLS, YYNGEE. There are 14 residues in the CDR3. Trimming cost V 5 bases and J 0 bases, with 8 bases left between them. Time point indicated: after dendritic cell vaccination, including at tumor progression/relapse. The table came from immunoSEQ multiplex PCR; TCRdb's copy has only in-frame clones and leaves some out. The data contain roughly 88,000 clones, 70% to 90% of them singletons. This clonotype originated in a human donor with glioblastoma. The sequencing used blood, collected after dendritic cell vaccination. The chain links TRBV9 to TRBJ2-2; maybe TRBD1 (5 bases). As DNA, the CDR3 is TGTGCCAGCAGGGGGCGCGCGAACACCGGGGAGCTGTTTTTT. Its translation: CASRGRANTGELFF. Full variable domain (remainder filled in from reference TRBV9 and TRBJ2-2): DSGVTQTPKHLITATGQRVTLRCSPRSGDLSVYWYQQSLDQGLQFLIQYYNGEERAKGNILERFSAQQFPDLHSELNLSSLELGDSALYFCASRGRANTGELFFGEGSRLTVL.